This T cell receptor (beta chain) was captured by sequencing in a study of T cell changes during pregnancy in multiple sclerosis. The protocol was immunoSEQ multiplex PCR, while the TCRdb copy is restricted to in-frame clones and leaves out a portion. The sample comprises some 70,000 clones, approximately 86% of which are singletons, and 3% to 3.5% rests with the top ten. Trimming took off 1 base at V and 5 bases at J, with 14 bases between the two ends. Germline V gives CDR1 SGHTA, CDR2 FQGTGA. The CDR3 is 15 amino acids. This sequence joins TRBV7-3 and TRBJ1-1, with D possibly matching TRBD1 (6 bases). The material was peripheral blood, obtained before pregnancy. The clonotype was recovered from a female donor with multiple sclerosis, enrolled in a pregnancy study. As DNA, the CDR3 is TGTGCCAGCAGCTTAATGGGGCAGGGGAATACTGAAGCTTTCTTT. Encoded protein: CASSLMGQGNTEAFF.